This T cell receptor (beta chain) was sequenced during a study of cytotoxic CD8 clonotypes in ibrutinib-treated CLL. The CDR3 has 15 amino acids. The germline V gene encodes CDR1 MNHEY and CDR2 SVGAGI. J lost 7 bases, V lost 2 bases, and 7 bases had no gene match. Generated by immunoSEQ multiplex PCR, the TCRdb table keeps only in-frame clones and is missing some. The sample comprises 150,000 to 250,000 clones, about 72% of which are singletons, and roughly 12% rests with the top ten. This sequence was found in a human donor with chronic lymphocytic leukemia. The J gene is TRBJ1-1, the V gene TRBV6-5, with TRBD1 matching 10 bases. Specimen: PBMCs, collected after 24 months of ibrutinib treatment. CDR3 bases: TGTGCCAGCAGTTACCGGGACAGGGGATTCAGTGAAGCTTTCTTT. As protein: CASSYRDRGFSEAFF.